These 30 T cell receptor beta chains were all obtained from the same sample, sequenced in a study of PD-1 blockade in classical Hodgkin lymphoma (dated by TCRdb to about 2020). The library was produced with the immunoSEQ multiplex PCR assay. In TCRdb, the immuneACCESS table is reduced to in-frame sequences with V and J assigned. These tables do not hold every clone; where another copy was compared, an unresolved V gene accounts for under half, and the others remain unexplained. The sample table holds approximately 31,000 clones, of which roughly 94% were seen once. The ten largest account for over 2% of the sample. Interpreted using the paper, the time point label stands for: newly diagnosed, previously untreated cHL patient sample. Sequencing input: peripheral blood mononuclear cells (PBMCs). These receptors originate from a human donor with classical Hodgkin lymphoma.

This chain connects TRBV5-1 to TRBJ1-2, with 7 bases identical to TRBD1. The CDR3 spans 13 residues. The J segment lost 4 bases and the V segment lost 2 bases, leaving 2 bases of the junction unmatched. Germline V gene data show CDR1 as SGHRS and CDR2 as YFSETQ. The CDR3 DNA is TGCGCCAGCAGCTTACGGGACAGCTATGGCTACACCTTC. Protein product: CASSLRDSYGYTF.

DNA of the CDR3: TGTGCCAGCAGGTTAGTGGACAGGGGTTACGAGCAGTACTTC. This sequence encodes CASRLVDRGYEQYF. The rearrangement uses TRBV28 and TRBJ2-7, with TRBD1 identical over 9 bases. V gave up 6 bases and J gave up 4 bases; unmatched junction bases: 7. Germline CDR1 MDHEN, CDR2 SYDVKM. The CDR3 extends over 14 amino acids.

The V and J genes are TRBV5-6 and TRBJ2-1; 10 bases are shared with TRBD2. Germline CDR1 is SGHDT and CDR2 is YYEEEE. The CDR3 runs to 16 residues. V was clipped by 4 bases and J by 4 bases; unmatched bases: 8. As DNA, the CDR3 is TGTGCCAGCAGCGCAGCTAGCGGGAGTATTTACAATGAGCAGTTCTTC. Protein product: CASSAASGSIYNEQFF.

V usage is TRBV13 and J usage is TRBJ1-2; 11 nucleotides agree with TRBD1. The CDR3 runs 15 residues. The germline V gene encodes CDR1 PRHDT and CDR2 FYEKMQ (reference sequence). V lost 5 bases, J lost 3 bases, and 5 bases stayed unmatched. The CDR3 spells CASSAGQGAYYGYTF. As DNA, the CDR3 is TGTGCCAGCAGCGCAGGACAGGGGGCTTACTATGGCTACACCTTC.

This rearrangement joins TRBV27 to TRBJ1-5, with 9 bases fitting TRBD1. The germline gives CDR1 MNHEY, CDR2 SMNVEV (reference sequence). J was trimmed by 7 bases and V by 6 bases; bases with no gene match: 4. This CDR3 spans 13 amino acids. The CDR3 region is CASSWDRAQPQHF. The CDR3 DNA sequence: TGTGCCAGCAGCTGGGACAGGGCCCAGCCCCAGCATTTT.

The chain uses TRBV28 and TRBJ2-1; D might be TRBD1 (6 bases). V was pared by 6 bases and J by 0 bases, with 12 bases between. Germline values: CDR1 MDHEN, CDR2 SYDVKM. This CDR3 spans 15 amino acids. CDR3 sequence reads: CASSRTALSYNEQFF. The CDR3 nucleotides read TGTGCCAGCAGCCGGACAGCCCTCTCCTACAATGAGCAGTTCTTC.

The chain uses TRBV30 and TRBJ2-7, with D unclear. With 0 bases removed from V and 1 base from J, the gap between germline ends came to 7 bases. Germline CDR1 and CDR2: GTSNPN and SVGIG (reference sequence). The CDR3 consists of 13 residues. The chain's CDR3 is CAWSVIGSYEQYF. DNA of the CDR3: TGTGCCTGGAGTGTAATAGGTTCCTACGAGCAGTACTTC.

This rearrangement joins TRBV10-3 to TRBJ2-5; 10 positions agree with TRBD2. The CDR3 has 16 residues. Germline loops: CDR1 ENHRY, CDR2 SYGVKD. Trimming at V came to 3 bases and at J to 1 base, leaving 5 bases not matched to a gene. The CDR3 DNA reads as TGTGCCATCAGTGATGCGAGCGGGGGGGCCCAAGAGACCCAGTACTTC. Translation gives CAISDASGGAQETQYF.

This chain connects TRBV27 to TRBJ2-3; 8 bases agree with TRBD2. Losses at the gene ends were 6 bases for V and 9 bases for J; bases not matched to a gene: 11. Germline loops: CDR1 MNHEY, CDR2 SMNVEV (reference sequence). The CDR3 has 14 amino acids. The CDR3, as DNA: TGTGCCAGCAGCCGAACTAGCGGCCTAGGGACGCAGTATTTT. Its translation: CASSRTSGLGTQYF.

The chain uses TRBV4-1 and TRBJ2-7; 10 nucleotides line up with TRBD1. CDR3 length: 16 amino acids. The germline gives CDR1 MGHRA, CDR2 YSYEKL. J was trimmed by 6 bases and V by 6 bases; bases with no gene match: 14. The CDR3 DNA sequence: TGCGCCAGCAGACCCGGGACAGGGGCGGCTCTTGTCGAGCAGTACTTC. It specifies CASRPGTGAALVEQYF.

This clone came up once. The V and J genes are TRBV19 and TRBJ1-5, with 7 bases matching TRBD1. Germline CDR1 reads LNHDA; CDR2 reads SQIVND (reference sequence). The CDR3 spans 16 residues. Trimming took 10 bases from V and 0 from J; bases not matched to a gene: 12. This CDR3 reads CATSARDRYSNQPQHF. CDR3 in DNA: TGTGCCACCTCAGCCCGGGACAGATATAGCAATCAGCCCCAGCATTTT.

The CDR3 protein is CSVAASGGEETQYF. The CDR3 coding sequence is TGCAGCGTTGCCGCTAGCGGGGGGGAAGAGACCCAGTACTTC. The V gene is TRBV29-1, the J gene TRBJ2-5; TRBD2 aligns across 12 bases. The CDR3 is 14 amino acids. V trimming: 4 bases; J trimming: 3 bases; junction bases outside the gene matches: 3. Germline V gene data show CDR1 as SQVTM and CDR2 as ANQGSEA.

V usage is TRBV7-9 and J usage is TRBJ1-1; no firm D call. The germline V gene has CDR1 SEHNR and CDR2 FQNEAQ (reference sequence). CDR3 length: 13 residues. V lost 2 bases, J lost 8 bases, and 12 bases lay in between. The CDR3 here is CASSLYPAGEAFF. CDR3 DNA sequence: TGTGCCAGCAGCTTATATCCGGCGGGAGAAGCTTTCTTT. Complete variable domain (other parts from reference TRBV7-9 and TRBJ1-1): DTGVSQNPRHKITKRGQNVTFRCDPISEHNRLYWYRQTLGQGPEFLTYFQNEAQLEKSRLLSDRFSAERPKGSFSTLEIQRTEQGDSAMYLCASSLYPAGEAFFGQGTRLTVV.

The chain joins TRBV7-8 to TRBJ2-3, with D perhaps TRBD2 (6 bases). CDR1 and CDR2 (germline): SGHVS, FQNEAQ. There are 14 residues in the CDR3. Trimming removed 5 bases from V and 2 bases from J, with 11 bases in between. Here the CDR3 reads CASSPLAATDTQYF. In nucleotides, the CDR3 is TGTGCCAGCAGCCCACTAGCAGCCACAGATACGCAGTATTTT.

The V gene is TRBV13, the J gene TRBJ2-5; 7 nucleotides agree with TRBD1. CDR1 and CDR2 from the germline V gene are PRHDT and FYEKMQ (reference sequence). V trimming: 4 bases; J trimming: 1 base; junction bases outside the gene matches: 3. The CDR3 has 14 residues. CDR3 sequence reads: CASSYGTVQETQYF. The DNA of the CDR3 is TGTGCCAGCAGCTATGGGACAGTCCAAGAGACCCAGTACTTC.

The CDR3 DNA reads as TGTGCCAGCAGCGTTAATAGCGGACTTCTGACAGATACGCAGTATTTT. Amino acids: CASSVNSGLLTDTQYF. The J gene is TRBJ2-3, the V gene TRBV9; maybe TRBD2 (6 bases). CDR1 and CDR2 (germline): SGDLS, YYNGEE. This CDR3 is 16 amino acids long. V was trimmed by 2 bases and J by 3 bases, leaving 16 bases between them.

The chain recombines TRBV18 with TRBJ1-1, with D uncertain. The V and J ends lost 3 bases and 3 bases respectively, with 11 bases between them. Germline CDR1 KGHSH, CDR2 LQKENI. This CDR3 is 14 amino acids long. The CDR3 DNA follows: TGTGCCAGCTCACCGGTATCTAGGGACACTGAAGCTTTCTTT. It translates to CASSPVSRDTEAFF.

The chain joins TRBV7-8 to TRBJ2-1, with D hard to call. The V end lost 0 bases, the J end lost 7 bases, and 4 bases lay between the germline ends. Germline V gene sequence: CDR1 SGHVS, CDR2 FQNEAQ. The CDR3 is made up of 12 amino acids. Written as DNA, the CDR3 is TGTGCCAGCAGCTTAGCGCTGAATGAGCAGTTCTTC. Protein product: CASSLALNEQFF.

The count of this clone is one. CDR3 in amino acids: CASSKNTEAFF. CDR3 nucleotides: TGTGCCAGCAGTAAGAACACTGAAGCTTTCTTT. The rearrangement uses TRBV28 and TRBJ1-1; D call uncertain. Looked up from germline, CDR1 is MDHEN and CDR2 is SYDVKM. Trimming stripped 5 bases from V and 1 base from J, with 2 bases between. The CDR3 sequence is 11 residues long.

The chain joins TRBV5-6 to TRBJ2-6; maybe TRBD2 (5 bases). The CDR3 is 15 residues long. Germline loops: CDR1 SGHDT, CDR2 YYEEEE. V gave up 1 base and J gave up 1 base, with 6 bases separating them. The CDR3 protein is CASSLRGSGANVLTF. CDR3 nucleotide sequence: TGTGCCAGCAGCTTGCGGGGATCTGGGGCCAACGTCCTGACTTTC.

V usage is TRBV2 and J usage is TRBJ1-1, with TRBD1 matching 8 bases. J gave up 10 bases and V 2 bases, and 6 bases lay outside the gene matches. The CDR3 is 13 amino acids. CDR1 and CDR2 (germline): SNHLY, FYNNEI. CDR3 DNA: TGTGCCAGCAGTGAATTCCAGGGGGCTGGAGCTTTCTTT. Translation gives CASSEFQGAGAFF. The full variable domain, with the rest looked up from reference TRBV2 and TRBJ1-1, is EPEVTQTPSHQVTQMGQEVILRCVPISNHLYFYWYRQILGQKVEFLVSFYNNEISEKSEIFDDQFSVERPDGSNFTLKIRSTKLEDSAMYFCASSEFQGAGAFFGQGTRLTVV.

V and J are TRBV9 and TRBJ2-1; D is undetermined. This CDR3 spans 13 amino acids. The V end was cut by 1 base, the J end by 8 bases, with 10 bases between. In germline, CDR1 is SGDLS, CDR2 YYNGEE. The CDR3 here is CASSVLTSDEQFF. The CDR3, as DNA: TGTGCCAGCAGCGTATTGACATCGGATGAGCAGTTCTTC.

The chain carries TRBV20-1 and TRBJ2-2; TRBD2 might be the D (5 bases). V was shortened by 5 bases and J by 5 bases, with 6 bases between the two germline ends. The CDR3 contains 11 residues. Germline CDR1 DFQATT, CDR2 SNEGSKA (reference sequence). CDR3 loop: CSARRTGELFF. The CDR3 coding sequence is TGCAGTGCTCGGAGGACCGGGGAGCTGTTTTTT.

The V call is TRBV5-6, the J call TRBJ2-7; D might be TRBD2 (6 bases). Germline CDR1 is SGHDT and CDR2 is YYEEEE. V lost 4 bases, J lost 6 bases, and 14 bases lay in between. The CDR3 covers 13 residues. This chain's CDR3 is CASSPGVRGEQYF. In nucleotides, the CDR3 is TGTGCCAGCAGCCCGGGGGTGAGGGGCGAGCAGTACTTC.

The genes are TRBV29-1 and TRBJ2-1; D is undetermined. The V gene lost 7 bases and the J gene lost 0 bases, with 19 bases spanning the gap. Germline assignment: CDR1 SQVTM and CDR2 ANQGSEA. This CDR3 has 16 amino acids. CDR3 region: CSGARSGDLSYNEQFF. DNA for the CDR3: TGCAGCGGGGCCAGATCGGGCGACCTCTCCTACAATGAGCAGTTCTTC.

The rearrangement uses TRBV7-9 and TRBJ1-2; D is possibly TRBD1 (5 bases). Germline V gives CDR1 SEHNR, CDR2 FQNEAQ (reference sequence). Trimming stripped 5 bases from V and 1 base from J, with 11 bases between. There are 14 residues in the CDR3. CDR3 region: CASSPPQGNYGYTF. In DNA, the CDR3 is TGTGCCAGCAGCCCCCCCCAGGGTAACTATGGCTACACCTTC.

In nucleotides, the CDR3 is TGCAGCGTTGTAACAGGTGGACAGACCGAGCAGTACTTC. Translated: CSVVTGGQTEQYF. The V call is TRBV29-1, the J call TRBJ2-7; maybe TRBD1 (6 bases). Germline CDR1 SQVTM, CDR2 ANQGSEA. CDR3 length: 13 amino acids. V lost 4 bases to trimming and J lost 6 bases, with 16 bases between them.

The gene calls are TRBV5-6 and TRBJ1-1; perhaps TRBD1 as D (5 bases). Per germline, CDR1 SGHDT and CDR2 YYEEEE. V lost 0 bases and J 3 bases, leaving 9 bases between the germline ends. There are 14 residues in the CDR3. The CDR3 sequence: CASSLARAYTEAFF. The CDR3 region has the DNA TGTGCCAGCAGCTTGGCCAGGGCCTACACTGAAGCTTTCTTT.

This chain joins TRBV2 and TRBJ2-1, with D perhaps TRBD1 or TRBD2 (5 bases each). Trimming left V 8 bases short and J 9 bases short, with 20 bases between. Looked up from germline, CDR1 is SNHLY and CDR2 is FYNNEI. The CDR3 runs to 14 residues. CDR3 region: CASSSRVEHSEQFF. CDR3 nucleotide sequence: TGTGCCAGCTCTAGCAGGGTCGAGCACAGTGAGCAGTTCTTC.

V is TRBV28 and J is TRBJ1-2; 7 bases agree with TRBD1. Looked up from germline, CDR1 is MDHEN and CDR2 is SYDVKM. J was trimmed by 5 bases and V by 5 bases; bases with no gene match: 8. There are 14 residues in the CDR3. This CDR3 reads CASSPTQGTYGYTF. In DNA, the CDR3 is TGTGCCAGCAGTCCGACACAGGGGACTTATGGCTACACCTTC.